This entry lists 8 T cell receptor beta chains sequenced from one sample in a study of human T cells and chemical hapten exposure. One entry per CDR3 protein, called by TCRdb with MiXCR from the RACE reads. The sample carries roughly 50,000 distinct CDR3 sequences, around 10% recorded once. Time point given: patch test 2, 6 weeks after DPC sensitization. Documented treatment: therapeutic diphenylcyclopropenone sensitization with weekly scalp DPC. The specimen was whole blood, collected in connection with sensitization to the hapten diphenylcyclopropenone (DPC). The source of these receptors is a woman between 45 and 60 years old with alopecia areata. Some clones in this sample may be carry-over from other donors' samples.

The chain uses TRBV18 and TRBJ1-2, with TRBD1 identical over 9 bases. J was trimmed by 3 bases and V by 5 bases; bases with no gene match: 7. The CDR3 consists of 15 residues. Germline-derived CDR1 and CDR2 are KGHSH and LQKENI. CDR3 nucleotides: TGTGCCAGCTCAGGAGGGACAGGGATGGACTATGGCTACACCTTC. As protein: CASSGGTGMDYGYTF. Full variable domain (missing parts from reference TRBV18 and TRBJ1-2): NAGVMQNPRHLVRRRGQEARLRCSPMKGHSHVYWYRQLPEEGLKFMVYLQKENIIDESGMPKERFSAEFPKEGPSILRIQQVVRGDSAAYFCASSGGTGMDYGYTFGSGTRLTVV.

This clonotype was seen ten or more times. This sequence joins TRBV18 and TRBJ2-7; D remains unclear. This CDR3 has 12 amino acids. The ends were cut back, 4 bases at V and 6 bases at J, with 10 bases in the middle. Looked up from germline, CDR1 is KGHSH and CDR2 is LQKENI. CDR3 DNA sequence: TGTGCCAGCTCACTTGGACGTGGCGAGCAGTACTTC. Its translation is CASSLGRGEQYF.

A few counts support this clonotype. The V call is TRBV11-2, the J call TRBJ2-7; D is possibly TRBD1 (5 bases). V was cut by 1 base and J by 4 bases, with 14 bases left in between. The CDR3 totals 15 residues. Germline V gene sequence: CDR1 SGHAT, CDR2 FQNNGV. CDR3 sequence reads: CASSLGGQGMYEQYF. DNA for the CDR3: TGTGCCAGCAGCTTAGGTGGGCAGGGTATGTACGAGCAGTACTTC.

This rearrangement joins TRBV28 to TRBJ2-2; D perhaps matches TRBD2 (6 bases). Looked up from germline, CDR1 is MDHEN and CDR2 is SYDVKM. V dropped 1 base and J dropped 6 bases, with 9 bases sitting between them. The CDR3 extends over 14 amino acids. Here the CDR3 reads CASSLLRLAGELFF. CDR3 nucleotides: TGTGCCAGCAGTTTATTGAGACTAGCCGGGGAGCTGTTTTTT.

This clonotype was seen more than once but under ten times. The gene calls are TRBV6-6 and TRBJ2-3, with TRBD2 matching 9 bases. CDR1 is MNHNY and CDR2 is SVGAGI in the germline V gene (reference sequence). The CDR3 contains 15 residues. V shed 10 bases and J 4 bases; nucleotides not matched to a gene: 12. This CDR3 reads CATIGRRGGADTQYF. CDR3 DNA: TGTGCCACCATAGGCAGGCGGGGGGGAGCAGATACGCAGTATTTT.

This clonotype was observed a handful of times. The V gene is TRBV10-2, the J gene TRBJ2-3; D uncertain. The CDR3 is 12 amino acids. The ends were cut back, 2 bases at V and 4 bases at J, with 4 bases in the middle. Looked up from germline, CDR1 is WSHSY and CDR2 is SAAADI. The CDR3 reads CASSERSDTQYF. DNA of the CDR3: TGCGCCAGCAGTGAGAGGTCAGATACGCAGTATTTT.

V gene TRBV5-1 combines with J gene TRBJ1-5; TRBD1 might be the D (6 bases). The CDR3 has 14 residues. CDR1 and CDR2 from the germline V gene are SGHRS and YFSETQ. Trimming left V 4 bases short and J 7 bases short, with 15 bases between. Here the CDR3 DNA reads TGCGCCAGCAGCCTTGAGGGGGGAGGCCAGCCCCAGCATTTT. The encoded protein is CASSLEGGGQPQHF. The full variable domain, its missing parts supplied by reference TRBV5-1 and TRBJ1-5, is KAGVTQTPRYLIKTRGQQVTLSCSPISGHRSVSWYQQTPGQGLQFLFEYFSETQRNKGNFPGRFSGRQFSNSRSEMNVSTLELGDSALYLCASSLEGGGQPQHFGDGTRLSIL.

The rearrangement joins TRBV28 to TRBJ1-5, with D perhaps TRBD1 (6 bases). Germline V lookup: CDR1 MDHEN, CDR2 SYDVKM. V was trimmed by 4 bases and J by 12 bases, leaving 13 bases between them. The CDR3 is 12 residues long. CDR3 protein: CASSSRGLRQHF. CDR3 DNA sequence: TGTGCCAGCAGTTCACGGGGGCTGCGCCAGCATTTT.